This TCR beta chain came from a study of blood T cell repertoires in COVID-19. The CDR3 covers 14 residues. Between the trimmed V and J ends, which lost 5 bases and 4 bases, there was a span of 15 bases. Germline lookup yields CDR1 SGHRS and CDR2 YFSETQ. Profiled with immunoSEQ multiplex PCR; TCRdb holds only in-frame clones, not every one. The repertoire holds some 190,000 clones, with 86% as singletons. The chain couples TRBV5-1 to TRBJ1-1; D is ambiguous. Sequences were obtained from PBMCs or T cells enriched from blood (not recorded which). The TCR sequence derives from a woman between 40 and 50 years old in a cohort exposed to, infected with or recovered from COVID-19 (not recorded which). This chain's CDR3 is CASRPNSGSTEAFF. The CDR3 DNA is TGCGCCAGCAGACCAAATTCAGGTTCCACTGAAGCTTTCTTT.